The 28 T cell receptor beta chains below were found in one sample sequenced in a study of T cell clonality in common variable immunodeficiency. The data were produced by immunoSEQ multiplex PCR, yet TCRdb's version contains in-frame clones alone and is incomplete. This repertoire holds 50,000 to 55,000 clones, and none appear only once. Specimen: peripheral blood mononuclear cells. The receptor set was obtained from a person aged 18 to 69 in good health.

This clone has a handful of counts. The read ends 3 residues before the CDR3 terminus; that terminus is restored from the germline J gene. The V gene is TRBV6-4, the J gene TRBJ1-5, with D unclear. The CDR3 consists of 14 residues. The germline V gene has CDR1 MRHNA and CDR2 SNTAGT. V was pared by 5 bases and J by 2 bases, with 10 bases between. The covered CDR3 bases are TGTGCCAGCAGTTTTCTCCCGGGCAATCAGCCC. The encoded protein is CASSFLPGNQP. In full, the CDR3 reads CASSFLPGNQPQHF.

Ten or more counts support this clone. The read stops 3 residues short of the end of the CDR3; the missing end is completed from the germline J gene. The chain couples TRBV5-1 to TRBJ2-3; 14 positions match TRBD2. Germline CDR1 and CDR2: SGHRS and YFSETQ. The CDR3 length is 16 residues. V shed 4 bases, J shed 6 bases, and the junction held 7 bases outside the gene matches. CDR3 loop: CASSVGTSGSGDTQYF. The DNA read from the CDR3 is TGCGCCAGCAGCGTTGGGACTAGCGGGAGTGGGGATACG.

Notes on this clone: The CDR3 extends 3 residues past the end of the read, so its final part is completed from the germline J gene. The chain has TRBV19 and TRBJ1-2; D may be TRBD1 (6 bases). Germline V gives CDR1 LNHDA, CDR2 SQIVND (reference sequence). This CDR3 comprises 15 residues. The CDR3 here is CASSTGGAGYNDYTF. The covered CDR3 bases are TGTGCCAGTAGTACCGGGGGGGCGGGCTACAATGAC.

In its sample, this clone was seen many times. The sequenced fragment ends 3 residues before the CDR3 boundary, so the rest is inferred from the germline J gene. V and J are TRBV5-1 and TRBJ2-1; D is possibly TRBD2 (5 bases). The CDR3 covers 15 residues. Germline V gene data show CDR1 as SGHRS and CDR2 as YFSETQ. V was shortened by 0 bases and J by 5 bases, with 12 bases between the two germline ends. The part of the CDR3 DNA that was read is TGCGCCAGCAGCTTGGCCAGCCAGCGGAACAATGAG. Protein: CASSLASQRNNE. The whole CDR3 sequence reads CASSLASQRNNEQFF.

On this clone itself: The CDR3 is cut off 3 residues early in the read; its end comes from the germline J gene. The chain carries TRBV20-1 and TRBJ1-1, with TRBD1 identical over 8 bases. Germline V gene sequence: CDR1 DFQATT, CDR2 SNEGSKA (reference sequence). The V segment lost 3 bases and the J segment 0 bases; nucleotides outside the gene matches: 6. This CDR3 has 15 residues. The DNA read from the CDR3 is TGCAGTGCTAGGGCTCGGACAGGGATGAACACTGAA. This codes for CSARARTGMNTE. The whole CDR3 protein reads CSARARTGMNTEAFF.

At least ten counts were recorded for this clone. The CDR3 end lies 3 residues beyond the end of the read and is filled in from the germline J gene. The J gene is TRBJ2-7, the V gene TRBV18; possible D gene TRBD2, 6 bases. V lost 3 bases to trimming and J lost 3 bases, with 6 bases between them. Germline V CDR1 and CDR2: KGHSH, LQKENI. This CDR3 contains 12 residues. Incomplete CDR3 DNA: TGTGCCAGCTCACCGACTAGCTACGAG. Protein sequence: CASSPTSYE. From start to end, the CDR3 is CASSPTSYEQYF.

This clone has a handful of counts. The CDR3 bases that were read are TGTGCCAGCAGCGGCAATTCACCG. It is translated as CASSGNSP. The whole CDR3 region reads CASSGNSPLFF. The chain couples TRBV7-9 to TRBJ2-2, with unresolved D. The read ends 3 residues early relative to the CDR3; the germline J gene fills the gap. Germline-derived CDR1 and CDR2 are SEHNR and FQNEAQ (reference sequence). CDR3 size: 11 residues.

This clone was recorded many times. The observed sequence ends 3 residues before the CDR3 terminus, with the missing tail filled in from the germline J gene. The rearrangement uses TRBV7-8 and TRBJ2-5; D may be TRBD2 (6 bases). This CDR3 contains 14 residues. The V gene lost 5 bases and the J gene lost 5 bases, with 15 bases spanning the gap. Germline loops: CDR1 SGHVS, CDR2 FQNEAQ. The CDR3 bases that were read are TGTGCCAGCAGCCTCGCGGGAATTGGGGAGACC. Its translation is CASSLAGIGET. Given in full, the CDR3 is CASSLAGIGETQYF.

This clone showed up many times. The CDR3 is cut off 3 residues early in the read; its end comes from the germline J gene. The rearrangement links TRBV19 to TRBJ1-4; 8 bases are a match to TRBD1. V shed 5 bases, J shed 4 bases, and the junction held 3 bases outside the gene matches. This CDR3 spans 14 amino acids. The V gene's germline CDR1 is LNHDA and CDR2 SQIVND (reference sequence). The CDR3 reads CASSQGAVNEKLFF. The sequenced CDR3 bases are TGTGCCAGTAGTCAGGGGGCCGTTAATGAAAAA.

As to this clone: With a much larger clone just one base away, this may be a read error. The CDR3 goes on 3 residues after the read ends, and that part is filled in from the germline J gene. This chain joins TRBV19 and TRBJ1-4; TRBD1 is a possible D gene (5 bases). Germline loops: CDR1 LNHDA, CDR2 SQIVND (reference sequence). The CDR3 is made up of 14 amino acids. The covered CDR3 bases are TGTGCCAGTGACCAGGGCTCTGGGGCCAACGTA. Amino acid sequence: CASDQGSGANV. The entire CDR3 sequence reads CASDQGSGANVLFF.

This clone occurred many times. Sequencing ends 3 residues short of the CDR3 end; the germline J gene provides the rest. This sequence joins TRBV6-2 or TRBV6-3 and TRBJ2-5; 10 positions match TRBD1. Trimming cost V 1 base and J 7 bases; bases outside gene matches: 12. The CDR3 has 17 residues. Germline V gene lookup returns CDR1 MNHEY and CDR2 SVGEGT. The CDR3 sequence is CASSYFGDRGWKWTQYF. Partial CDR3 DNA: TGTGCCAGCAGTTACTTTGGGGACAGGGGTTGGAAATGGACC.

Comments on this clone: From the germline J gene comes the end of the CDR3, since the read stops 3 residues before it. V and J are TRBV20-1 and TRBJ2-1; a possible D gene is TRBD2 (6 bases). The length of the CDR3 is 15 residues. CDR1 is DFQATT, CDR2 SNEGSKA, per germline (reference sequence). The V and J ends lost 5 bases and 2 bases respectively, with 16 bases between them. CDR3 residues: CSAFTHGGTYNEQFF. The part of the CDR3 DNA that was read is TGCAGTGCTTTCACCCACGGGGGAACCTACAATGAG.

Many counts were recorded for this clone. The observed sequence ends 3 residues before the CDR3 terminus, with the missing tail filled in from the germline J gene. The chain links TRBV20-1 to TRBJ2-3; no clear D gene. Germline-derived CDR1 and CDR2 are DFQATT and SNEGSKA (reference sequence). The CDR3 is 16 amino acids. V lost 5 bases, J lost 3 bases, and 21 bases lay in between. Partial CDR3 DNA: TGCAGTGCTTCCCCGATTCCTGACTCTTTAACAGATACG. Amino acids: CSASPIPDSLTDT. The CDR3 as a whole reads CSASPIPDSLTDTQYF.

There are many counts of this clone. The observed sequence ends 3 residues before the CDR3 terminus, with the missing tail filled in from the germline J gene. The chain uses TRBV5-1 and TRBJ1-5; a weak D match, TRBD1 (6 bases). This CDR3 contains 18 residues. CDR1 and CDR2 (germline): SGHRS, YFSETQ. Trimming took 4 bases from V and 4 from J, leaving 24 bases between them. CDR3 bases read: TGCGCCAGCAGCCCGTCCCACAGGGTATTTGGGGGAAATCAGCCC. It yields the protein CASSPSHRVFGGNQP. The complete CDR3 sequence is CASSPSHRVFGGNQPQHF.

This clone was detected many times. Read data end 3 residues before the CDR3 end; the end is taken from the germline J gene. The gene calls are TRBV6-2 or TRBV6-3 and TRBJ2-5; the match to TRBD2 covers 9 bases. The junction had 12 bases not matched to a gene; V was cut back by 8 bases and J by 5 bases. There are 15 residues in the CDR3. The germline V gene encodes CDR1 MNHEY and CDR2 SVGEGT. CDR3 in amino acids: CASRPLLAGPETQYF. The CDR3 bases that were read are TGTGCCAGCCGTCCTCTTCTAGCGGGACCGGAGACC.

A word on this clone: The DNA ends 3 residues before the CDR3 does, and the rest of the CDR3 is filled in from the germline J gene. The chain employs TRBV7-8 and TRBJ2-1, with D possibly being TRBD1 (6 bases). CDR1 and CDR2 (germline): SGHVS, FQNEAQ. Trimming pared 2 bases from V and 0 bases from J, leaving 14 bases between. The CDR3 contains 17 residues. The CDR3 loop is CASSLWETGFSYNEQFF. The CDR3 bases that were read are TGTGCCAGCAGCTTATGGGAGACAGGATTCTCCTACAATGAG.

This clone has at least ten counts. The observed sequence ends 3 residues before the CDR3 terminus, with the missing tail filled in from the germline J gene. V usage is TRBV29-1 and J usage is TRBJ1-2; a possible D gene is TRBD1 (5 bases). The germline gives CDR1 SQVTM, CDR2 ANQGSEA. There are 14 residues in the CDR3. CDR3 sequence: CSVEQGRALGGYTF. The CDR3 DNA, read in part, is TGCAGCGTTGAACAGGGTAGGGCACTTGGGGGC.

This clone was seen many times. The CDR3 is cut off 3 residues early in the read; its end comes from the germline J gene. This rearrangement joins TRBV5-1 to TRBJ1-4, with 9 bases matching TRBD1. Germline CDR1 is SGHRS and CDR2 is YFSETQ. CDR3 size: 14 residues. The J segment lost 7 bases and the V segment lost 2 bases, leaving 3 bases of the junction unmatched. The CDR3 DNA, read in part, is TGCGCCAGCAGCTTCTTGACAGGGGGTGAAAAA. Encoded protein: CASSFLTGGEK. The whole CDR3 protein is CASSFLTGGEKLFF.

The sample holds a few counts of this clone. From the germline J gene comes the end of the CDR3, since the read stops 3 residues before it. The chain links TRBV7-2 to TRBJ1-2, with 9 bases aligning to TRBD1. Per the germline V gene, CDR1 is SGHTA and CDR2 is FQGNSA. This CDR3 region has 15 residues. CDR3 residues: CASSLGGTGRSDYTF. The CDR3 bases that were read are TGTGCCAGCAGCTTAGGAGGGACAGGGAGGAGCGAC.

This clone was detected only a few times. The read comes to an end 3 residues before the CDR3 does, leaving the germline J gene to fill in the end. This chain uses TRBV7-8 with TRBJ2-3; 9 bases are a match to TRBD2. This CDR3 is 18 amino acids long. V was pared by 5 bases and J by 2 bases, with 14 bases of the junction left unmatched. Germline CDR1 and CDR2: SGHVS and FQNEAQ. The CDR3 spells CASSPLGRGGNPTDTQYF. CDR3 DNA, as far as it was read: TGTGCCAGCAGCCCCCTTGGGCGGGGGGGCAACCCCACAGATACG.

This clone was counted many times. The read is 3 residues too short to cover the CDR3 end, so that end is filled in from the germline J gene. The J gene is TRBJ2-7, the V gene TRBV6-1, with a possible D match to TRBD1 (6 bases). This CDR3 contains 14 residues. Trimming shortened V by 6 bases and J by 3 bases, and 15 bases separated the two germline ends. CDR1 is MNHNS and CDR2 is SASEGT in the germline V gene. CDR3 bases read: TGTGCCAGCAGGGAACAGGGATCCCACTACGAG. It yields the protein CASREQGSHYE. The complete CDR3 reads CASREQGSHYEQYF.

This clone was observed many times. The DNA ends 3 residues before the CDR3 does, and the rest of the CDR3 is filled in from the germline J gene. This chain links TRBV20-1 with TRBJ2-3, with TRBD1 matching over 10 bases. J was trimmed by 4 bases and V by 0 bases; bases with no gene match: 4. The CDR3 consists of 15 residues. Germline V lookup: CDR1 DFQATT, CDR2 SNEGSKA (reference sequence). CDR3 DNA (partial): TGCAGTGCTAGAGATCGGGACAGGGGTCCAGATACG. Protein: CSARDRDRGPDT. The complete CDR3 sequence is CSARDRDRGPDTQYF.

This clone was recorded at least ten times. The junction and the germline gene differ at one end; a read error may be behind it. Read data end 3 residues before the CDR3 end; the end is taken from the germline J gene. The sample holds other DNA sequences that translate to the same CDR3. The rearrangement links TRBV14 to TRBJ1-3; maybe TRBD1 (5 bases). CDR3 length: 16 residues. Germline V gene sequence: CDR1 SGHDN, CDR2 FVKESK. The sequenced part of the CDR3 DNA is TGTGCCAGCAGCCCCGGCGGGGGAAGGGGTGGAAACACG. Its protein product is CASSPGGGRGGNT. In full, the CDR3 is CASSPGGGRGGNTIYF.

At least ten counts were recorded for this clone. The sequence runs out 3 residues before the end of the CDR3; the remainder is reconstructed from the germline J gene. This chain uses TRBV7-3 with TRBJ2-7, with 9 bases lining up with TRBD2. CDR1 is SGHTA and CDR2 is FQGTGA in the germline V gene. Trimming cost V 0 bases and J 6 bases; bases outside gene matches: 6. There are 15 residues in the CDR3. The sequenced CDR3 bases are TGTGCCAGCAGCTTAACGGGCGGGAGGGCTGGCGAG. This encodes CASSLTGGRAGE. In full, the CDR3 reads CASSLTGGRAGEQYF.

This clone was seen ten or more times. The sequenced CDR3 bases are TGTGCCAGTAGTATCTCAGGGAGCTATGGC. Its translation is CASSISGSYG. The full CDR3 reads CASSISGSYGYTF. The rearrangement joins TRBV19 to TRBJ1-2; tentative D call: TRBD1 (5 bases). The read is 3 residues too short to cover the CDR3 end, so that end is filled in from the germline J gene. V shed 3 bases and J shed 4 bases, with 9 bases lying between them. CDR1 and CDR2 (germline): LNHDA, SQIVND (reference sequence). This CDR3 region has 13 residues.

In this sample, this clone turned up a few times. The CDR3 region is CASSRLSGGRSNQPQHF. CDR3 DNA, as far as it was read: TGTGCCAGCAGCCGACTTTCGGGGGGCCGAAGCAATCAGCCC. The chain carries TRBV7-8 and TRBJ1-5; D is perhaps TRBD1 (6 bases). The read terminates 3 residues ahead of where the CDR3 ends, so the germline J gene completes it. The CDR3 sequence is 17 residues long. Germline CDR1 and CDR2: SGHVS and FQNEAQ. Trimming left V 5 bases short and J 1 base short, with 18 bases between.

This clone came up a few times. Coverage ceases 3 residues before the CDR3 finishes, and the germline J gene fills in the end. The V gene is TRBV10-2, the J gene TRBJ2-7, with D possibly being TRBD1 (6 bases). There are 14 residues in the CDR3. V lost 2 bases, J lost 0 bases, and 8 bases lay in between. Germline V gene data show CDR1 as WSHSY and CDR2 as SAAADI. The CDR3 protein is CASSETGFSYEQYF. CDR3 DNA (partial): TGCGCCAGCAGTGAGACAGGGTTCTCCTACGAG.

The table lists this clone with many counts. The read ends 3 residues shy of where the CDR3 ends; the end is completed using the germline J gene. This rearrangement joins TRBV12-3 or TRBV12-4 to TRBJ1-6; possibly TRBD1 for D (6 bases). The CDR3 has 14 amino acids. Deletions cut 5 bases from V and 6 bases from J, with 11 bases between. Partial CDR3 DNA: TGTGCCAGCAGTCCCGGGACAAGTAATTCACCC. Translating it yields CASSPGTSNSP. The CDR3, in full, reads CASSPGTSNSPLHF.